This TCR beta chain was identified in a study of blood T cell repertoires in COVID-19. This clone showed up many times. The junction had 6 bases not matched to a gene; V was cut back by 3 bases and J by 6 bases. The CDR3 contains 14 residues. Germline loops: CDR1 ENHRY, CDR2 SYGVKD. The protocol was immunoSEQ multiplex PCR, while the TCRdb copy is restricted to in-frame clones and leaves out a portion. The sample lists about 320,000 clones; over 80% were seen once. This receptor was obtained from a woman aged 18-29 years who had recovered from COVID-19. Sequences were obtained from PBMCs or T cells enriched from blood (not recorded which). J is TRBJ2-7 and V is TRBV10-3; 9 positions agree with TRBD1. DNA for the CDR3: TGTGCCATCAGTGAATCGGGACAGGGCGTCGAGCAGTACTTC. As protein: CAISESGQGVEQYF.